This TCR beta chain is from a study of blood T cell repertoires in COVID-19. CDR3 length: 16 amino acids. CDR1 SGDLS and CDR2 YYNGEE come from the germline V gene. Unmatched junction bases numbered 10, after V lost 0 bases and J lost 5 bases. The method was immunoSEQ multiplex PCR; TCRdb's version includes in-frame clones alone and lacks a portion of them. Of a few hundred thousand clones detected, about 86% appear once; the ten largest clones hold 2.5% to 3.5%. Sequenced: peripheral blood. The receptor's source is a man between 50 and 59 years old with active or convalescent COVID-19. The V gene is TRBV9, the J gene TRBJ1-1; 7 bases match TRBD1. The CDR3: CASSVATRGPGTEAFF. As DNA, the CDR3 is TGTGCCAGCAGCGTAGCTACGAGGGGGCCGGGGACTGAAGCTTTCTTT.